Following are 32 T cell receptor beta chains from one sample sequenced in a study of CD8+ T cells in alopecia areata. Treatment specified: oral pan-JAK inhibitor, 5-10 mg twice daily. RNA was isolated and reverse transcribed to cDNA, the sequencing template. The method was immunoSEQ multiplex PCR; TCRdb's version includes in-frame clones alone and lacks a portion of them. The table shows around 180,000 clones, with roughly 60% occurring only once. The specimen comprised CD4+ T cells sorted from blood, sampled at week 24, from a patient treated with tofacitinib. These receptors all stem from a human donor with alopecia areata.

The chain combines TRBV29-1 with TRBJ1-2; D possibly corresponds to TRBD1 (5 bases). This CDR3 contains 12 residues. Germline CDR1 SQVTM, CDR2 ANQGSEA. Trimming shortened V by 7 bases and J by 4 bases, and 13 bases separated the two germline ends. CDR3 sequence reads: CSAQGAAYGYTF. The CDR3 DNA reads TGCAGCGCTCAAGGGGCGGCCTATGGCTACACCTTC. Together with reference TRBV29-1 and TRBJ1-2, the CDR3 gives the full variable domain: SAVISQKPSRDICQRGTSLTIQCQVDSQVTMMFWYRQQPGQSLTLIATANQGSEATYESGFVIDKFPISRPNLTFSTLTVSNMSPEDSSIYLCSAQGAAYGYTFGSGTRLTVV.

The chain carries TRBV7-6 and TRBJ2-5; no clear D gene. The V and J ends lost 0 bases and 7 bases respectively, with 12 bases between them. Germline V gene sequence: CDR1 SGHVS, CDR2 FNYEAQ. This CDR3 has 14 residues. The CDR3 sequence: CASSLALGVGTQYF. CDR3 bases: TGTGCCAGCAGCTTAGCGTTAGGAGTCGGGACCCAGTACTTC.

The chain employs TRBV9 and TRBJ2-3, with D perhaps matching TRBD2 (6 bases). V was shortened by 1 base and J by 4 bases, with 16 bases between the two germline ends. The V gene's germline CDR1 is SGDLS and CDR2 YYNGEE. This CDR3 comprises 16 residues. The CDR3 loop reads CASSVSGGRLSDTQYF. CDR3 bases: TGTGCCAGCAGCGTATCCGGGGGACGTCTCTCAGATACGCAGTATTTT. The full variable domain, completed using reference TRBV9 and TRBJ2-3, is DSGVTQTPKHLITATGQRVTLRCSPRSGDLSVYWYQQSLDQGLQFLIQYYNGEERAKGNILERFSAQQFPDLHSELNLSSLELGDSALYFCASSVSGGRLSDTQYFGPGTRLTVL.

The chain joins TRBV10-3 to TRBJ1-1; no firm D call. The CDR3 runs 15 residues. Trimming cost V 6 bases and J 2 bases, with 16 bases left between them. Germline V gene sequence: CDR1 ENHRY, CDR2 SYGVKD. This chain's CDR3 is CAIRGPGLANTEAFF. CDR3 DNA: TGTGCCATCAGGGGCCCTGGACTGGCAAACACTGAAGCTTTCTTT.

This clone has just one count. The CDR3 region has the DNA TGTGCCAGCAGTCCCAGGGGAATCTTCTACAATGAGCAGTTCTTC. As protein: CASSPRGIFYNEQFF. The V call is TRBV27, the J call TRBJ2-1; D possibly corresponds to TRBD1 (6 bases). CDR3 length: 15 residues. Germline CDR1 and CDR2: MNHEY and SMNVEV (reference sequence). V shed 5 bases and J shed 3 bases, with 14 bases lying between them.

The genes are TRBV5-6 and TRBJ2-4; no clear D gene. Trimming shortened V by 1 base and J by 3 bases, and 11 bases separated the two germline ends. CDR3 length: 15 residues. The V gene's germline CDR1 is SGHDT and CDR2 YYEEEE. The DNA for the CDR3 is TGTGCCAGCAGCTTGTTTGGTGAGAGCAAAAACATTCAGTACTTC. Amino acids: CASSLFGESKNIQYF.

The CDR3 loop is CSGAGVVVTEAFF. The DNA of the CDR3 is TGCAGCGGCGCAGGGGTTGTGGTAACTGAAGCTTTCTTT. This sequence joins TRBV29-1 and TRBJ1-1; the D gene is possibly TRBD1 (6 bases). Germline lookup yields CDR1 SQVTM and CDR2 ANQGSEA. V was trimmed by 7 bases and J by 5 bases, leaving 17 bases between them. This CDR3 is 13 amino acids long.

This clone was recorded only once. This sequence joins TRBV7-2 and TRBJ2-5; 11 bases align to TRBD2. CDR3 length: 16 residues. V lost 0 bases and J lost 1; bases outside the gene matches: 1. Germline V gives CDR1 SGHTA, CDR2 FQGNSA. CDR3 sequence (DNA): TGTGCCAGCAGCTTAGCACTAGCGGGGGTCCAAGAGACCCAGTACTTC. Amino acids: CASSLALAGVQETQYF. The full variable domain, in which reference TRBV7-2 and TRBJ2-5 provide the parts outside the CDR3, is GAGVSQSPSNKVTEKGKDVELRCDPISGHTALYWYRQSLGQGLEFLIYFQGNSAPDKSGLPSDRFSAERTGGSVSTLTIQRTQQEDSAVYLCASSLALAGVQETQYFGPGTRLLVL.

The J gene is TRBJ2-7, the V gene TRBV11-2; D is ambiguous. Germline CDR1 and CDR2: SGHAT and FQNNGV. The CDR3 has 11 amino acids. Trimming cost V 4 bases and J 3 bases, with 4 bases left between them. The CDR3 reads CASSSSYEQYF. CDR3 nucleotide sequence: TGTGCCAGCAGCTCCAGCTACGAGCAGTACTTC.

The V and J genes are TRBV29-1 and TRBJ1-1; 7 bases line up with TRBD1. The ends lost 5 bases at V and 10 bases at J; junction bases unmatched: 10. The CDR3 spans 12 residues. The germline V gene has CDR1 SQVTM and CDR2 ANQGSEA. CDR3 nucleotides: TGCAGCGTTTCCCCCAGGGGGGTTCTAGCTTTCTTT. It is translated as CSVSPRGVLAFF.

The V gene is TRBV20-1, the J gene TRBJ2-5; D is ambiguous. V was shortened by 4 bases and J by 4 bases, with 7 bases between the two germline ends. This CDR3 is 11 amino acids long. The germline V gene has CDR1 DFQATT and CDR2 SNEGSKA (reference sequence). CDR3 nucleotide sequence: TGCAGTGCTACGGTGAGAGAGACCCAGTACTTC. Translation: CSATVRETQYF.

This rearrangement joins TRBV30 to TRBJ2-2; D is ambiguous. Trimming removed 0 bases from V and 6 bases from J, with 11 bases in between. Germline loops: CDR1 GTSNPN, CDR2 SVGIG (reference sequence). The CDR3 is made up of 14 amino acids. DNA for the CDR3: TGTGCCTGGAGTGTCGTCCCCGGCGCCGGGGAGCTGTTTTTT. This translates into CAWSVVPGAGELFF.

The chain carries TRBV29-1 and TRBJ2-3, with D perhaps matching TRBD1 or TRBD2 (5 bases each). Germline V gives CDR1 SQVTM, CDR2 ANQGSEA. The CDR3 runs 12 residues. The ends were cut back, 7 bases at V and 4 bases at J, with 12 bases in the middle. The CDR3 protein is CSARDQADTQYF. The CDR3, as DNA: TGCAGCGCCAGGGACCAGGCAGATACGCAGTATTTT.

This clone has a handful of counts. The V gene is TRBV19, the J gene TRBJ1-2; tentatively, D is TRBD1 (5 bases). This CDR3 spans 12 amino acids. CDR1 and CDR2 from the germline V gene are LNHDA and SQIVND (reference sequence). Between the trimmed V and J ends, which lost 4 bases and 6 bases, there was a span of 9 bases. CDR3 residues: CASSRGPDGYTF. DNA for the CDR3: TGTGCCAGTAGTAGGGGACCGGATGGCTACACCTTC.

This clone appeared a few times. V usage is TRBV19 and J usage is TRBJ1-1, with unresolved D. The V end lost 4 bases, the J end lost 1 base, and 7 bases lay between the germline ends. The CDR3 contains 13 residues. From germline, CDR1 is LNHDA and CDR2 SQIVND (reference sequence). CDR3 in DNA: TGTGCCAGTAGTACACGCCAGAACACTGAAGCTTTCTTT. This codes for CASSTRQNTEAFF.

This clone has a count of ten or more. The chain links TRBV6-1 to TRBJ1-4, with TRBD1 identical over 8 bases. This CDR3 spans 15 amino acids. Germline V lookup: CDR1 MNHNS, CDR2 SASEGT. V lost 2 bases and J lost 7; bases outside the gene matches: 6. CDR3 nucleotide sequence: TGTGCCAGCAGTGAATACCAGGGGGCAAGTGAAAAACTGTTTTTT. Translating gives CASSEYQGASEKLFF.

This clone appeared a few times. The rearrangement uses TRBV6-6 and TRBJ1-5, with no clear D. The CDR3 spans 14 residues. Germline CDR1 is MNHNY and CDR2 is SVGAGI (reference sequence). V dropped 0 bases and J dropped 4 bases, with 7 bases sitting between them. In DNA form, the CDR3 reads TGTGCCAGCAGTTACTCGGGTATAAATCAGCCCCAGCATTTT. Its protein is CASSYSGINQPQHF.

This clone was picked up one time. The chain uses TRBV4-3 and TRBJ1-4; a weak D match, TRBD1 (5 bases). This CDR3 contains 15 residues. V dropped 1 base and J dropped 7 bases, with 13 bases sitting between them. Germline V gene sequence: CDR1 LGHNA, CDR2 YSLEER. The CDR3 region has the DNA TGCGCCAGCAGCCAAGCGGGGCTAGGAGGTGAAAAACTGTTTTTT. The encoded protein is CASSQAGLGGEKLFF.

This chain joins TRBV2 and TRBJ1-2; tentatively, D is TRBD1 (6 bases). The CDR3 runs 14 residues. In germline, CDR1 is SNHLY, CDR2 FYNNEI. Trimming took off 3 bases at V and 4 bases at J, with 12 bases between the two ends. In DNA, the CDR3 is TGTGCCAGCAGTGAGCCCCCGGGGGCCTATGGCTACACCTTC. Translated: CASSEPPGAYGYTF.

In its sample, this clone was seen once. V usage is TRBV27 and J usage is TRBJ1-2; 12 bases align to TRBD1. The J segment lost 4 bases and the V segment lost 6 bases, leaving 9 bases of the junction unmatched. The CDR3 is 16 amino acids. Germline V CDR1 and CDR2: MNHEY, SMNVEV (reference sequence). CDR3 loop: CASSPRDRGRSYGYTF. CDR3 nucleotides: TGTGCCAGCAGCCCACGGGACAGGGGGCGCAGCTATGGCTACACCTTC.

This clone came up a few times. The CDR3, as DNA: TGTGCCAGCAGCTTTTTGAGGATTCAGCCCCAGCATTTT. Translating gives CASSFLRIQPQHF. The chain combines TRBV7-4 with TRBJ1-5, with D unresolved. This CDR3 region has 13 residues. The germline V gene has CDR1 SGHVT and CDR2 SQSDAQ. V was trimmed by 3 bases and J by 6 bases, leaving 9 bases between them.

This clone was seen a handful of times. The genes are TRBV11-2 and TRBJ2-5; 7 bases are a match to TRBD2. The V segment lost 2 bases and the J segment 3 bases; nucleotides outside the gene matches: 6. CDR1 and CDR2 from the germline V gene are SGHAT and FQNNGV. This CDR3 contains 15 residues. The CDR3 protein is CASSLSGAREETQYF. CDR3 in DNA: TGTGCCAGCAGCTTAAGCGGGGCTCGAGAAGAGACCCAGTACTTC.

The J gene is TRBJ1-2, the V gene TRBV29-1; D remains ambiguous. Germline CDR1 SQVTM, CDR2 ANQGSEA. This CDR3 has 13 amino acids. V was trimmed by 7 bases and J by 7 bases, leaving 19 bases between them. CDR3: CSAYLGSGSGYTF. The CDR3 DNA reads TGCAGCGCCTACCTCGGTTCCGGATCTGGCTACACCTTC.

The chain recombines TRBV9 with TRBJ1-6; D is uncertain. CDR1 is SGDLS, CDR2 YYNGEE, per germline. Between the trimmed V and J ends, which lost 4 bases and 5 bases, there was a span of 7 bases. This CDR3 region has 13 residues. The CDR3 here is CASSREDNSPLHF. CDR3 DNA: TGTGCCAGCAGCAGGGAGGATAATTCACCCCTCCACTTT. The full variable domain, rest sourced from reference TRBV9 and TRBJ1-6, is DSGVTQTPKHLITATGQRVTLRCSPRSGDLSVYWYQQSLDQGLQFLIQYYNGEERAKGNILERFSAQQFPDLHSELNLSSLELGDSALYFCASSREDNSPLHFGNGTRLTVT.

The DNA of the CDR3 is TGTGCCAGCAGTGTTTCGACAGGGAACACTGAAGCTTTCTTT. It encodes CASSVSTGNTEAFF. This chain links TRBV25-1 with TRBJ1-1, with a tentative D call TRBD1 (6 bases). V shed 4 bases and J shed 1 base, with 10 bases lying between them. The CDR3 spans 14 residues. The germline gives CDR1 MGHDK, CDR2 SYGVNS.

The chain recombines TRBV7-8 with TRBJ2-5; D remains ambiguous. Germline-derived CDR1 and CDR2 are SGHVS and FQNEAQ. V dropped 1 base and J dropped 5 bases, with 8 bases sitting between them. This CDR3 is 13 amino acids long. The CDR3 region has the DNA TGTGCCAGCAGCTTAGGCCCGCAGGAGACCCAGTACTTC. This encodes CASSLGPQETQYF.

This chain uses TRBV11-3 with TRBJ2-4; 10 bases match TRBD1. V was clipped by 5 bases and J by 4 bases; unmatched bases: 5. Per the germline V gene, CDR1 is SGHNT and CDR2 is YENEEA. The CDR3 sequence is 15 residues long. In DNA, the CDR3 is TGTGCCAGCAGCCCCGCGGGACAGGGGAAAAACATTCAGTACTTC. The encoded protein is CASSPAGQGKNIQYF.

The chain combines TRBV28 with TRBJ2-2; 8 bases align to TRBD2. After removal of 6 bases from V and 7 bases from J, the junction contained 7 bases not matched to a gene. CDR3 length: 14 residues. From germline, CDR1 is MDHEN and CDR2 SYDVKM. For the CDR3, the DNA is TGTGCCAGCAGGGGATTAGCGGGGATCGGGGAGCTGTTTTTT. Translating gives CASRGLAGIGELFF. The variable domain in full, with the rest retrieved from reference TRBV28 and TRBJ2-2, is DVKVTQSSRYLVKRTGEKVFLECVQDMDHENMFWYRQDPGLGLRLIYFSYDVKMKEKGDIPEGYSVSREKKERFSLILESASTNQTSMYLCASRGLAGIGELFFGEGSRLTVL.

This clone was seen a handful of times. The rearrangement links TRBV19 to TRBJ1-5; D remains ambiguous. Per germline, CDR1 LNHDA and CDR2 SQIVND (reference sequence). CDR3 length: 15 residues. With 3 bases removed from V and 4 bases from J, the gap between germline ends came to 13 bases. The chain's CDR3 is CASSIRRQLNQPQHF. As DNA, the CDR3 is TGTGCCAGTAGTATCCGTCGGCAGCTTAATCAGCCCCAGCATTTT.

This clone was counted only a few times. The rearrangement uses TRBV12-5 and TRBJ2-3, with a weak D call TRBD1 (6 bases). Germline lookup yields CDR1 LGHNT and CDR2 FRNRAP. Trimming took 7 bases from V and 1 from J, leaving 12 bases between them. The CDR3 consists of 14 residues. The DNA for the CDR3 is TGTGCTAGTGCGAGGGCAGGGGGCACAGATACGCAGTATTTT. Its translation is CASARAGGTDTQYF.

The chain recombines TRBV5-1 with TRBJ2-1; TRBD1 agrees at 8 bases. After removal of 3 bases from V and 6 bases from J, the junction contained 5 bases not matched to a gene. Germline CDR1 is SGHRS and CDR2 is YFSETQ. This CDR3 contains 14 residues. CDR3 protein: CASSSLGQGNEQFF. CDR3 nucleotides: TGCGCCAGCAGCTCCTTAGGACAGGGCAATGAGCAGTTCTTC.

This clone came up a few times. V and J are TRBV12-5 and TRBJ1-4; 9 bases are a match to TRBD1. J was trimmed by 7 bases and V by 3 bases; bases with no gene match: 6. Germline assignment: CDR1 LGHNT and CDR2 FRNRAP. The CDR3 extends over 15 amino acids. CDR3 sequence (DNA): TGTGCTAGTGGTTTCCAACAGGGGGCACGTGAAAAACTGTTTTTT. As protein: CASGFQQGAREKLFF.